A selection of T cell receptor beta chains follows, all from one sample in a study of blood T cell repertoires in COVID-19. Libraries were prepared by immunoSEQ multiplex PCR; TCRdb keeps only in-frame clonotypes and omits some of them. The sample contains about 48,000 clones, about 86% of which appear only once. Sequenced sample: peripheral blood. The receptors stem from a woman of 80 years or more with acute or convalescent COVID-19. Each CDR3 is given with its conserved first and last residue. The order of the fields is V gene, clone size, D gene, J gene, CDR3 DNA, CDR3 protein. A D gene is named only where the DNA matches it firmly. Clone size appears in some rows only: once, few, many, or a class for an expanded clone.

TRBV4-1,NA,NA,TRBJ1-4,TGCGCCAGCAGCCAAGAGGGCGGGGGTAATGAAAAACTGTTTTTT,CASSQEGGGNEKLFF
TRBV4-2,NA,TRBD2,TRBJ2-7,TGTGCCAGCAGCCAAGAACGGGGGGGCCCCTACGAGCAGTACTTC,CASSQERGGPYEQYF
TRBV9,NA,TRBD2,TRBJ2-5,TGTGCCAGCAGCCCTAGCGGGGGGATTAAAGAGACCCAGTACTTC,CASSPSGGIKETQYF
TRBV29-1,NA,TRBD1,TRBJ2-5,TGCAGCGTTTCACCGACAGGGGGCCAGGGAGAGACCCAGTACTTC,CSVSPTGGQGETQYF
TRBV7-4,NA,TRBD1,TRBJ1-5,TGTGCCAGCAGCCCAAGGACAGGGGAAAAGCCCCAGCATTTT,CASSPRTGEKPQHF
TRBV4-1,once,NA,TRBJ2-5,TGCGCCAGCAGCCAATGGAGGCGAGAGACCCAGTACTTC,CASSQWRRETQYF
TRBV7-2,NA,TRBD2,TRBJ2-3,TGTGCCAGCAGCTTATTGACTAGCGGGGGTCTTAGCACAGATACGCAGTATTTT,CASSLLTSGGLSTDTQYF
TRBV4-1,NA,TRBD1,TRBJ1-1,TGCGCCAGCAGCCCGCCCAGGGGGCGCAACACTGAAGCTTTCTTT,CASSPPRGRNTEAFF
TRBV23-1,once,TRBD1,TRBJ2-7,TGCGCCAGCAGTCAACTGCCCGGACAGGTGCTAAAGGGAGACTACGAGCAGTACTTC,CASSQLPGQVLKGDYEQYF
TRBV30,once,NA,TRBJ1-2,TGTGCCTGGAGTTACTCCGGGACACTTAACTATGGCTACACCTTC,CAWSYSGTLNYGYTF
TRBV21-1,NA,NA,TRBJ1-5,TGTGCCAGCAGCAAAGGTCGCGTTTCGGGCAATCAGCCCCAGCATTTT,CASSKGRVSGNQPQHF
TRBV4-2,NA,TRBD1,TRBJ2-6,TGTGCCAGCAGCCAGGGGACAGGCTCTGGGGCCAACGTCCTGACTTTC,CASSQGTGSGANVLTF
TRBV2,NA,NA,TRBJ2-2,TGTGCCAGCAGTGTTCGGGTAAACACCGGGGAGCTGTTTTTT,CASSVRVNTGELFF
TRBV5-1,NA,TRBD2,TRBJ2-2,TGCGCCAGCAGCTCCGGGGGGGCTTCCACCGGGGAGCTGTTTTTT,CASSSGGASTGELFF
TRBV7-9,NA,NA,TRBJ1-3,TGTGCCAGCAGCTTGGCAGGGTCTGGAAACACCATATATTTT,CASSLAGSGNTIYF
TRBV5-4,NA,TRBD1,TRBJ1-1,TGTGCCAGCAGCACCGGACAGGGGAACACTGAAGCTTTCTTT,CASSTGQGNTEAFF
TRBV12-3/TRBV12-4,NA,NA,TRBJ1-2,TGTGCCAGCAGGGACAGAGACTATGGCTACACCTTC,CASRDRDYGYTF
TRBV5-1,once,NA,TRBJ2-5,TGCGCCAGCAGCTTGGAATTAGAAGAGACCCAGTACTTC,CASSLELEETQYF
TRBV7-9,NA,NA,TRBJ2-5,TGTGCCAGCAGCCCGACTGGGGGGTACCAAGAGACCCAGTACTTC,CASSPTGGYQETQYF
TRBV19,NA,TRBD1,TRBJ1-4,TGTGCCAGTAGTGTAGAACAGGGGAATGAAAAACTGTTTTTT,CASSVEQGNEKLFF
TRBV19,NA,NA,TRBJ2-7,TGTGCCAGTAGTATAGGGGTCGGGGAGGACGAGCAGTACTTC,CASSIGVGEDEQYF
TRBV6-6,NA,NA,TRBJ1-3,TGTGCCAGCAGTTGGGGAGGGACCGACTCTGGAAACACCATATATTTT,CASSWGGTDSGNTIYF
TRBV5-4,NA,NA,TRBJ1-2,TGTGCCAGCAGCTCGCCCGGCTATGGCTACACCTTC,CASSSPGYGYTF
TRBV5-1,NA,NA,TRBJ1-2,TGCGCCAGCAGCTTGGGGGCAGTCGGCGACTATGGCTACACCTTC,CASSLGAVGDYGYTF
TRBV2,NA,NA,TRBJ1-6,TGTGCCAGCAGTGTGAGTCAAGGGGCACGAAATTCACCCCTCCACTTT,CASSVSQGARNSPLHF
TRBV27,NA,NA,TRBJ2-4,TGTGCCAGCAGTTTGGAAGGAGGGGTCTCCGTAGCCAAAAACATTCAGTACTTC,CASSLEGGVSVAKNIQYF
TRBV27,NA,NA,TRBJ1-2,TGTGCCAGCAGTAAGGAGGACTCGGGGCGGGGGGGCTACACCTTC,CASSKEDSGRGGYTF
TRBV10-3,NA,TRBD1,TRBJ2-5,TGTGCCATCAGTGAGCCGATCTCGGGGACAGGGGGTCAAGAGACCCAGTACTTC,CAISEPISGTGGQETQYF
TRBV3-1/TRBV3-2,once,TRBD1,TRBJ1-4,TGTGCCAGCAGCCAAGATAAAACAGGGGGCCGTGAAAAACTGTTTTTT,CASSQDKTGGREKLFF
TRBV5-6,NA,NA,TRBJ2-7,TGTGCCAGCAGCTTGTTGGGACACGATTACGAGCAGTACTTC,CASSLLGHDYEQYF
TRBV30,NA,TRBD2,TRBJ2-7,TGTGCCTGGAGTGCTAGCGGGGCGGGGGAGCAGTACTTC,CAWSASGAGEQYF
TRBV28,NA,NA,TRBJ1-2,TGTGCCAGCAGTGAGGTTGATGACTATGGCTACACCTTC,CASSEVDDYGYTF
TRBV3-1/TRBV3-2,NA,TRBD1,TRBJ1-5,TGTGCCAGCAGCCCCGGACAGGGTGATCAGCCCCAGCATTTT,CASSPGQGDQPQHF
TRBV6-5,NA,TRBD1,TRBJ1-2,TGTGCCAGCAGTTGGGGACAGGGCTATGGCTACACCTTC,CASSWGQGYGYTF
TRBV5-1,NA,NA,TRBJ2-5,TGCGCCAGCAGCTTGTTCGGGCAAGAGACCCAGTACTTC,CASSLFGQETQYF
TRBV4-1,NA,TRBD1,TRBJ1-3,TGCGCCAGCAGCCAATGGGGGACAGGTACTGGAAACACCATATATTTT,CASSQWGTGTGNTIYF
TRBV7-8,NA,TRBD2,TRBJ2-5,TGTGCCAGCGTCAGCGGGGGGAGGGAGACCCAGTACTTC,CASVSGGRETQYF
TRBV11-2,NA,TRBD1,TRBJ1-6,TGTGCCAGCAGCCCGGGACAGTCTAATTCACCCCTCCACTTT,CASSPGQSNSPLHF
TRBV7-9,NA,TRBD1,TRBJ1-2,TGTGCCAGCAGCCCATACCCAGGGGGCGGCCCCTATGGCTACACCTTC,CASSPYPGGGPYGYTF
TRBV14,NA,TRBD2,TRBJ2-1,TGTGCCAGCAGCCACCGCGGCGGGGGCTCCTACAATGAGCAGTTCTTC,CASSHRGGGSYNEQFF
TRBV7-9,few,NA,TRBJ1-2,TGTGCCAGCAGCTTCCCAGTTTTGTATGGCTACACCTTC,CASSFPVLYGYTF
TRBV7-2,NA,NA,TRBJ2-5,TGTGCCAGCAGCCCAGGCGCCAGAGAGACCCAGTACTTC,CASSPGARETQYF
TRBV6-5,NA,NA,TRBJ1-1,TGTGCCAGCAATTCAGCGGGGGGAATGAACACTGAAGCTTTCTTT,CASNSAGGMNTEAFF
TRBV15,NA,NA,TRBJ2-2,TGTGCCACCAGCAGAGTTGGGAGCGGGGAGCTGTTTTTT,CATSRVGSGELFF
TRBV9,NA,NA,TRBJ1-2,TGTGCCAGCAGCCCGGGGACTGTTAACTATGGCTACACCTTC,CASSPGTVNYGYTF
TRBV4-2,many,TRBD2,TRBJ2-3,TGTGCCAGCAGCCAAGATCTAGCGGGGGGGCGGCTTTCCCTAGCGCAGTATTTT,CASSQDLAGGRLSLAQYF
TRBV9,NA,TRBD1,TRBJ2-5,TGTGCCAGCCGACGGACAGGTGGGGAGACCCAGTACTTC,CASRRTGGETQYF
TRBV6-5,NA,NA,TRBJ1-3,TGTGCCAGCACCCGAGGGTTTAGTGGAAACACCATATATTTT,CASTRGFSGNTIYF
TRBV7-6,NA,NA,TRBJ1-1,TGTGCCAGCAGCTTAGACAGGGAAACTGAAGCCTTCTTT,CASSLDRETEAFF
TRBV9,once,NA,TRBJ1-1,TGTGCCAGCAGCGTAGAGCCGGGGGAGGCCACTGAAGCTTTCTTT,CASSVEPGEATEAFF
TRBV30,NA,NA,TRBJ1-5,TGTGCCTGGAGCCCACAGAGTGGGCAGCCCCAGCATTTT,CAWSPQSGQPQHF